This record covers a single T cell receptor beta chain. Per germline, CDR1 MNHNS and CDR2 SASEGT. V lost 6 bases and J lost 3, with 15 bases in between. The CDR3 has 14 amino acids. This specimen belongs to a study of blood T cells in healthy people across ages. Primers used in a second PCR of about 7 to 12 cycles were a sample-barcoded 5' primer and a J-beta primer mix. One entry per CDR3 protein, called by TCRdb with MiXCR from the 5' RACE reads. Of fewer than 600,000 distinct CDR3 sequences listed, about 28% are singletons. Another study also made use of these data, one on T cells of mothers and their children.

The source material was blood. The chain recombines TRBV6-1 with TRBJ2-7; possibly TRBD1 for D (5 bases). The clonotype originates from a boy aged 2 to 10 in good health. Here the CDR3 DNA reads TGTGCCAGCAGCCTTAAGACAGTAGGCTACGAGCAGTACTTC. Its translation is CASSLKTVGYEQYF.